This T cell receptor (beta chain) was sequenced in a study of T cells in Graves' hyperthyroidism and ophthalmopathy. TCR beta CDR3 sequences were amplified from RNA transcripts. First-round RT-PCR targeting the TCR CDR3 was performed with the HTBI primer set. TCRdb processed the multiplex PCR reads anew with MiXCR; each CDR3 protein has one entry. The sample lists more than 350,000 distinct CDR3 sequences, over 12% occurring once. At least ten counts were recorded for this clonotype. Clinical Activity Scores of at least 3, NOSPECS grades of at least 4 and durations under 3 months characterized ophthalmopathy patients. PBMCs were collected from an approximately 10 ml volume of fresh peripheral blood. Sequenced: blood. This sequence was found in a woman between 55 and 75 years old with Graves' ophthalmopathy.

The CDR3 region has the DNA TGTGCCAGCAGCCCGGCAGGACAGGGCCTTTTCGACGAGCAGTACTTC. It encodes CASSPAGQGLFDEQYF. The chain couples TRBV7-9 to TRBJ2-7, with 8 bases fitting TRBD1. The CDR3 spans 16 residues. Germline V lookup: CDR1 SEHNR, CDR2 FQNEAQ (reference sequence). The trim removed 5 bases at V and 5 bases at J, leaving 14 bases unmatched.